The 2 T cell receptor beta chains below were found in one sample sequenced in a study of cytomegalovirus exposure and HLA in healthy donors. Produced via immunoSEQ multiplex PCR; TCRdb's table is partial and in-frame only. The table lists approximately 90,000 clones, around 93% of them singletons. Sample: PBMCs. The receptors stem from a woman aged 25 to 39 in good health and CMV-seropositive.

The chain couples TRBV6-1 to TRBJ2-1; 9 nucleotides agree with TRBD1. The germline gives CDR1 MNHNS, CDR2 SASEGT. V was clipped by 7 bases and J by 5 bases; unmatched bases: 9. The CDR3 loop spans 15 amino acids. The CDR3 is CASIPMGQGHNEQFF. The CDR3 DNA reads TGTGCCAGCATCCCGATGGGACAGGGACACAATGAGCAGTTCTTC.

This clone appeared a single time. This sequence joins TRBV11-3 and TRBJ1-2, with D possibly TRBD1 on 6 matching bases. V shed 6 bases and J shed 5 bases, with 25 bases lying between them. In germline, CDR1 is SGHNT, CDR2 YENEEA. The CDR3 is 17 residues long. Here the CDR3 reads CASSSISRTAWVYGYTF. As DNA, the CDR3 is TGTGCCAGCAGTTCAATATCACGGACAGCCTGGGTGTATGGCTACACCTTC. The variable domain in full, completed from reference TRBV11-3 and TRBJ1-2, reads EAGVVQSPRYKIIEKKQPVAFWCNPISGHNTLYWYLQNLGQGPELLIRYENEEAVDDSQLPKDRFSAERLKGVDSTLKIQPAELGDSAVYLCASSSISRTAWVYGYTFGSGTRLTVV.